This is a list of T cell receptor beta chains from one sample in a study of CD8 T cells in ankylosing spondylitis. TCRdb reprocessed the 5' RACE reads via MiXCR and lists one record per CDR3 protein. The table has approximately 300,000 distinct CDR3 sequences, roughly 8% seen once; the top ten hold roughly 14%. The source material was blood, either unsorted or a sorted T cell fraction (not recorded which). Receptors were obtained from a male donor with ankylosing spondylitis. The CDR3 runs from the conserved cysteine through the conserved F or W. Fields, in order: J gene, V gene, clone size, D gene, CDR3 DNA, CDR3 protein. D genes are given only for firm matches. A clone size is listed for some rows: how often the clone was seen (once, few, many), or a class if it is expanded.

j_call: TRBJ2-1; v_call: TRBV14; clone_size: many; d_call: -; cdr3_nt: TGTGCCAGCAGCCTCGGACCCAACAATGAGCAGTTCTTC; cdr3_aa: CASSLGPNNEQFF
j_call: TRBJ2-1; v_call: TRBV7-2; clone_size: -; d_call: TRBD2; cdr3_nt: TGTGCCAGCAGCTTAGCGGGCGGGAGTGTTAATGAGCAGTTCTTC; cdr3_aa: CASSLAGGSVNEQFF
j_call: TRBJ1-2; v_call: TRBV29-1; clone_size: few; d_call: TRBD1; cdr3_nt: TGCAGCGTTTCACCGATGGACAGGGTCTATGGCTACACCTTC; cdr3_aa: CSVSPMDRVYGYTF
j_call: TRBJ2-3; v_call: TRBV4-2; clone_size: -; d_call: TRBD2; cdr3_nt: TGTGCCAGCAGCCGCTTGTCAGCGGGAGGGCCGGGTGGCACAGATACGCAGTATTTT; cdr3_aa: CASSRLSAGGPGGTDTQYF
j_call: TRBJ1-2; v_call: TRBV10-3; clone_size: -; d_call: -; cdr3_nt: TGTGCCATCAGTGAATACAGGGACGGCTATGGCTACACCTTC; cdr3_aa: CAISEYRDGYGYTF
j_call: TRBJ2-6; v_call: TRBV5-1; clone_size: few; d_call: TRBD1; cdr3_nt: TGCGCCAGCAGCTCCCGGACAGGTCGGATTTCTGGGGCCAACGTCCTGACTTTC; cdr3_aa: CASSSRTGRISGANVLTF
j_call: TRBJ1-1; v_call: TRBV7-8; clone_size: many; d_call: TRBD1; cdr3_nt: TGTGCCAGCAGCTCAGAACAGGGGTACACTGAAGCTTTCTTT; cdr3_aa: CASSSEQGYTEAFF
j_call: TRBJ1-1; v_call: TRBV30; clone_size: -; d_call: -; cdr3_nt: TGTGCCTGGAGCACAGGGTCTGAAGCTTTCTTT; cdr3_aa: CAWSTGSEAFF
j_call: TRBJ2-2; v_call: TRBV12-3/TRBV12-4; clone_size: -; d_call: -; cdr3_nt: TGTGCCAGCAGGGAAGGTACGGGAAGCACCGGGGAGCTGTTTTTT; cdr3_aa: CASREGTGSTGELFF
j_call: TRBJ1-2; v_call: TRBV27; clone_size: few; d_call: -; cdr3_nt: TGTGCCAGCAGTTTCCGGGGCAGTGGCTACACCTTC; cdr3_aa: CASSFRGSGYTF
j_call: TRBJ2-3; v_call: TRBV20-1; clone_size: few; d_call: TRBD2; cdr3_nt: TGCAGTGCTGGGTTAGTCGCGGGAGCTGATACGCAGTATTTT; cdr3_aa: CSAGLVAGADTQYF
j_call: TRBJ2-1; v_call: TRBV5-6; clone_size: few; d_call: TRBD1; cdr3_nt: TGTGCCAGCAGCTGGGACAGGGGGCGAGGCAATGAGCAGTTCTTC; cdr3_aa: CASSWDRGRGNEQFF
j_call: TRBJ1-2; v_call: TRBV6-1; clone_size: many; d_call: -; cdr3_nt: TGTGCCAGCAGGAGTTGGAGCCAGCTTAATGGCTACACCTTC; cdr3_aa: CASRSWSQLNGYTF
j_call: TRBJ2-7; v_call: TRBV18; clone_size: many; d_call: -; cdr3_nt: TGTGCCAGCTCACCATCCCATCTACAGTACTTC; cdr3_aa: CASSPSHLQYF
j_call: TRBJ2-7; v_call: TRBV7-9; clone_size: few; d_call: -; cdr3_nt: TGTGCCAGCAGCTTAGTTCAGGGCCCCTACGAGCAGTACTTC; cdr3_aa: CASSLVQGPYEQYF
j_call: TRBJ2-7; v_call: TRBV29-1; clone_size: many; d_call: TRBD1; cdr3_nt: TGCAGCGTTACCCGGACAGGGTCCCGCGAGCAGTACTTC; cdr3_aa: CSVTRTGSREQYF
j_call: TRBJ2-1; v_call: TRBV2; clone_size: -; d_call: TRBD2; cdr3_nt: TGTGCCAGCTCGCTAGCGGGAGGAGTAGGCAATGAGCAGTTCTTC; cdr3_aa: CASSLAGGVGNEQFF
j_call: TRBJ2-3; v_call: TRBV12-3/TRBV12-4; clone_size: many; d_call: -; cdr3_nt: TGTGCCAGCAGCTCACCGATCGGCAGAGAAACAGATACGCAGTATTTT; cdr3_aa: CASSSPIGRETDTQYF
j_call: TRBJ1-1; v_call: TRBV29-1; clone_size: few; d_call: -; cdr3_nt: TGCAGCGTCGGGGACGGGTTCACTGAAGCTTTCTTT; cdr3_aa: CSVGDGFTEAFF
j_call: TRBJ2-2; v_call: TRBV4-2; clone_size: few; d_call: -; cdr3_nt: TGTGCCAGCCCTGGCCGGGTTCCCACCGGGGAGCTGTTTTTT; cdr3_aa: CASPGRVPTGELFF
j_call: TRBJ2-1; v_call: TRBV5-1; clone_size: few; d_call: -; cdr3_nt: TGCGCCAGCAGCTTGCTCGGACGCAACAATGAGCAGTTCTTC; cdr3_aa: CASSLLGRNNEQFF
j_call: TRBJ2-1; v_call: TRBV28; clone_size: many; d_call: -; cdr3_nt: TGTGCCAGCAGTTCCCCCCGTGAGGGGTACAATGAGCAGTTCTTC; cdr3_aa: CASSSPREGYNEQFF
j_call: TRBJ2-1; v_call: TRBV21-1; clone_size: many; d_call: -; cdr3_nt: TGTGCCAGCAGCAAATTCCGGGCCGCCCTCTACAATGAGCAGTTCTTC; cdr3_aa: CASSKFRAALYNEQFF
j_call: TRBJ2-2; v_call: TRBV7-2; clone_size: few; d_call: TRBD2; cdr3_nt: TGTGCCAGCAGCTTAGTACTAGCGGGAGGTCGTGGCGGGGAGCTGTTTTTT; cdr3_aa: CASSLVLAGGRGGELFF
j_call: TRBJ2-3; v_call: TRBV2; clone_size: few; d_call: -; cdr3_nt: TGTGCCAGCAGTTCCCGACAGTCAGATACGCAGTATTTT; cdr3_aa: CASSSRQSDTQYF
j_call: TRBJ2-1; v_call: TRBV27; clone_size: -; d_call: -; cdr3_nt: TGTGCCAGCGCGGGGCTTGTAGAGAATGAGCAGTTCTTC; cdr3_aa: CASAGLVENEQFF
j_call: TRBJ2-7; v_call: TRBV10-3; clone_size: -; d_call: TRBD2; cdr3_nt: TGTGCCATCAGTGGACAGATTAGCGGGGCCTACGAGCAGTACTTC; cdr3_aa: CAISGQISGAYEQYF
j_call: TRBJ1-1; v_call: TRBV6-1; clone_size: -; d_call: -; cdr3_nt: TGTGCCAGCATAAGAGAAGGGTACATGAACACTGAAGCTTTCTTT; cdr3_aa: CASIREGYMNTEAFF
j_call: TRBJ1-1; v_call: TRBV7-6; clone_size: -; d_call: -; cdr3_nt: TGTGCCAGCAGCTTAGCTGGGGGGACGAACACTGAAGCTTTCTTT; cdr3_aa: CASSLAGGTNTEAFF
j_call: TRBJ1-1; v_call: TRBV29-1; clone_size: -; d_call: -; cdr3_nt: TGCAGCGTTGAAGCTCGGGGGGCAAACACTGAAGCTTTCTTT; cdr3_aa: CSVEARGANTEAFF
j_call: TRBJ1-1; v_call: TRBV27; clone_size: -; d_call: -; cdr3_nt: TGTGCCAGCAGTTTGGTATACGCCCGGATAAACACTGAAGCTTTCTTT; cdr3_aa: CASSLVYARINTEAFF
j_call: TRBJ2-7; v_call: TRBV5-1; clone_size: many; d_call: -; cdr3_nt: TGCGCCAGCAGCTATACAGCCTTTACTCGCTCCCAAACCTACGAGCAGTACTTC; cdr3_aa: CASSYTAFTRSQTYEQYF
j_call: TRBJ2-7; v_call: TRBV5-1; clone_size: many; d_call: -; cdr3_nt: TGCGCCAGCGCCTCATCGTACGAGCAGTACTTC; cdr3_aa: CASASSYEQYF
j_call: TRBJ2-1; v_call: TRBV5-1; clone_size: many; d_call: -; cdr3_nt: TGCGCCAGCAGCCGTCCCCGGGACTTGAGCTCCTACAATGAGCAGTTCTTC; cdr3_aa: CASSRPRDLSSYNEQFF
j_call: TRBJ2-3; v_call: TRBV7-2; clone_size: few; d_call: TRBD2; cdr3_nt: TGTGCCAGCAGGCATGGACTAGCGGAGAACACAGATACGCAGTATTTT; cdr3_aa: CASRHGLAENTDTQYF
j_call: TRBJ2-7; v_call: TRBV7-2; clone_size: few; d_call: TRBD2; cdr3_nt: TGTGCCAGCACCCAGACGCTAGCGGGAGGGCCCGGCGAGCAGTACTTC; cdr3_aa: CASTQTLAGGPGEQYF
j_call: TRBJ2-7; v_call: TRBV5-1; clone_size: -; d_call: -; cdr3_nt: TGCGCCAGCAGCTCGGTCCGGTCCTACGAGCAGTACTTC; cdr3_aa: CASSSVRSYEQYF
j_call: TRBJ2-5; v_call: TRBV5-1; clone_size: -; d_call: -; cdr3_nt: TGCGCCAGCAGCTTGGCATCCGGGACCCAGACCCAGTACTTC; cdr3_aa: CASSLASGTQTQYF
j_call: TRBJ2-3; v_call: TRBV29-1; clone_size: -; d_call: TRBD2; cdr3_nt: TGCAGCGTCAACCTCGGACTAGCGGGGAACCCAGATACGCAGTATTTT; cdr3_aa: CSVNLGLAGNPDTQYF
j_call: TRBJ1-2; v_call: TRBV12-3/TRBV12-4; clone_size: few; d_call: TRBD1; cdr3_nt: TGTGCCAGCAGCACAGGGGAACTTGGCTACACCTTC; cdr3_aa: CASSTGELGYTF
j_call: TRBJ2-1; v_call: TRBV7-2; clone_size: many; d_call: -; cdr3_nt: TGTGCCAGCAGCTTCAGGGGTCGGGATGAGCAGTTCTTC; cdr3_aa: CASSFRGRDEQFF
j_call: TRBJ1-4; v_call: TRBV9; clone_size: once; d_call: -; cdr3_nt: TGTGCCAGCAGCGCCTCATTGGGGGCTGATAAACTGTTTTTT; cdr3_aa: CASSASLGADKLFF
j_call: TRBJ1-1; v_call: TRBV11-3; clone_size: -; d_call: -; cdr3_nt: TGTGCCAGCAGCGTAGAGGGGAATCGGGAAGCTTTCTTT; cdr3_aa: CASSVEGNREAFF
j_call: TRBJ1-3; v_call: TRBV6-5; clone_size: few; d_call: TRBD1; cdr3_nt: TGTGCCAGCAGTTACCGACAGGGGAGCTCTGGAAACACCATATATTTT; cdr3_aa: CASSYRQGSSGNTIYF
j_call: TRBJ1-1; v_call: TRBV29-1; clone_size: many; d_call: -; cdr3_nt: TGCAGCTCGTCAGAGGGGAACACTGAAGCTTTCTTT; cdr3_aa: CSSSEGNTEAFF
j_call: TRBJ2-3; v_call: TRBV7-6; clone_size: -; d_call: TRBD1; cdr3_nt: TGTGCCAGCAGCTACAGGGGGCTAAGCACAGATACGCAGTATTTT; cdr3_aa: CASSYRGLSTDTQYF
j_call: TRBJ2-5; v_call: TRBV28; clone_size: few; d_call: -; cdr3_nt: TGTGCCAGCAGTCGGACTTGGGAGGAGACCCAGTACTTC; cdr3_aa: CASSRTWEETQYF
j_call: TRBJ2-1; v_call: TRBV12-3/TRBV12-4; clone_size: few; d_call: -; cdr3_nt: TGTGCCAGCAGTCGTTACCCCTCCGGTGAGCAGTTCTTC; cdr3_aa: CASSRYPSGEQFF
j_call: TRBJ2-7; v_call: TRBV27; clone_size: -; d_call: TRBD1; cdr3_nt: TGTGCCAGCAGTCCACTCCTGAGCGCAGGGGGTACCTACGAGCAGTACTTC; cdr3_aa: CASSPLLSAGGTYEQYF
j_call: TRBJ2-1; v_call: TRBV4-1; clone_size: -; d_call: TRBD1; cdr3_nt: TGCGCCAGCAGCCAAGATGGTCCAGGGGGCCCCTACAATGAGCAGTTCTTC; cdr3_aa: CASSQDGPGGPYNEQFF
j_call: TRBJ2-7; v_call: TRBV6-5; clone_size: many; d_call: -; cdr3_nt: TGTGCCAGCAGTACTTTTACAGGGCGAAGGAGGTACGAGCAGTACTTC; cdr3_aa: CASSTFTGRRRYEQYF
j_call: TRBJ1-1; v_call: TRBV27; clone_size: -; d_call: -; cdr3_nt: TGTGCCAGCAGTTTAGTTGGGAGGCGAGCTTTCTTT; cdr3_aa: CASSLVGRRAFF